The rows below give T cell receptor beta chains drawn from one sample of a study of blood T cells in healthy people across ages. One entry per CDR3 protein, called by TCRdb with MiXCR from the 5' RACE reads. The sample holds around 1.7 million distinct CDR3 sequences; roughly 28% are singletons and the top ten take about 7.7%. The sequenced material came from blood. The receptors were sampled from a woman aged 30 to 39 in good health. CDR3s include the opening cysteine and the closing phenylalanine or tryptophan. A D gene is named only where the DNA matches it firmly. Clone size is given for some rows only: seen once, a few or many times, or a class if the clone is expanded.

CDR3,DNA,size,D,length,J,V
CASIAQGDTQYF,TGTGCCAGCATTGCTCAGGGAGATACGCAGTATTTT,NA,NA,12,TRBJ2-3,TRBV12-3/TRBV12-4
CASSYSPQSSYNEQFF,TGTGCCAGCAGTTACTCGCCTCAGAGCTCCTACAATGAGCAGTTCTTC,many,NA,16,TRBJ2-1,TRBV6-5
CASSLRSGQLYRTGELFF,TGTGCCAGCAGCTTACGCTCGGGACAGCTCTATAGGACCGGGGAGCTGTTTTTT,few,TRBD1,18,TRBJ2-2,TRBV5-6
CASSLSTGGFWGANVLTF,TGTGCCAGCAGCTTATCGACAGGGGGCTTTTGGGGCGCCAACGTCCTGACTTTC,many,TRBD1,18,TRBJ2-6,TRBV7-2
CAWRRTGENTEAFF,TGTGCCTGGAGAAGGACAGGAGAGAACACTGAAGCTTTCTTT,NA,TRBD1,14,TRBJ1-1,TRBV30
CASSLVAGRQEAFF,TGCGCCAGCAGCTTGGTTGCAGGAAGGCAGGAAGCTTTCTTT,NA,NA,14,TRBJ1-1,TRBV5-1
CAWGAPPGATQYF,TGTGCCTGGGGGGCCCCTCCGGGCGCGACCCAGTACTTC,few,NA,13,TRBJ2-5,TRBV30
CASSFRGTGSYEQYF,TGTGCCAGCAGTTTCCGTGGGACTGGGTCCTACGAGCAGTACTTC,few,NA,15,TRBJ2-7,TRBV12-3/TRBV12-4
CAGSLALASLYNEQFF,TGCGCCGGCAGCTTGGCTCTCGCGTCCCTCTACAATGAGCAGTTCTTC,NA,NA,16,TRBJ2-1,TRBV5-1
CSASLSSGVKYGYTF,TGCAGTGCTAGTCTCTCCTCCGGGGTCAAATATGGCTACACCTTC,few,NA,15,TRBJ1-2,TRBV20-1
CASSLGVNLGGYTF,TGTGCCAGCAGTTTGGGGGTGAACTTGGGCGGCTACACCTTC,NA,NA,14,TRBJ1-2,TRBV12-3/TRBV12-4
CASSLEVAGVDTQYF,TGCGCCAGCAGCTTGGAGGTAGCGGGGGTAGATACGCAGTATTTT,NA,TRBD2,15,TRBJ2-3,TRBV5-1
CASRYQSLEGYGYTF,TGTGCCAGCAGATACCAGAGTCTCGAAGGCTATGGCTACACCTTC,few,NA,15,TRBJ1-2,TRBV7-2
CSAKAQAHSNQPQHF,TGCAGTGCTAAGGCTCAGGCCCATAGCAATCAGCCCCAGCATTTT,NA,NA,15,TRBJ1-5,TRBV20-1
CASSSSPYGGYGYTF,TGTGCCAGCAGCTCCTCGCCCTACGGGGGGTATGGCTACACCTTC,NA,NA,15,TRBJ1-2,TRBV7-2
CASSKLIGYSNQPQHF,TGTGCCAGCAGCAAACTCATTGGGTATAGCAATCAGCCCCAGCATTTT,NA,NA,16,TRBJ1-5,TRBV28
CASSNYNSDEQYF,TGTGCCAGCAGCAACTACAACTCGGACGAGCAGTACTTC,many,NA,13,TRBJ2-7,TRBV12-3/TRBV12-4
CASSYIHGYTF,TGTGCCAGCAGCTACATTCATGGCTACACCTTC,few,NA,11,TRBJ1-2,TRBV7-9
CASSQGHRTEAFF,TGCGCCAGCAGCCAGGGCCACCGCACTGAAGCTTTCTTT,few,NA,13,TRBJ1-1,TRBV4-1
CAWSPRGTGDVGYTF,TGTGCCTGGAGTCCTCGCGGGACAGGAGATGTTGGCTACACCTTC,NA,TRBD1,15,TRBJ1-2,TRBV30
CASSLSPGNTIYF,TGTGCCAGCAGCCTATCCCCTGGAAACACCATATATTTT,NA,NA,13,TRBJ1-3,TRBV3-1
CASRSGGANEKLFF,TGTGCCAGCAGATCTGGGGGGGCGAATGAAAAACTGTTTTTT,NA,NA,14,TRBJ1-4,TRBV5-6
CASSQDRGTGELFF,TGCGCCAGCAGCCAGGACAGGGGTACCGGGGAGCTGTTTTTT,NA,TRBD1,14,TRBJ2-2,TRBV5-1
CASSLNSGNQPQHF,TGTGCCAGCTCCCTCAATTCAGGAAATCAGCCCCAGCATTTT,NA,NA,14,TRBJ1-5,TRBV18
CATSRGSSYEQYF,TGTGCCACCAGTCGGGGAAGCTCCTACGAGCAGTACTTC,few,NA,13,TRBJ2-7,TRBV24-1
CASSLGARTSSEQFF,TGCGCCAGCAGCTTGGGGGCCAGGACGAGCAGCGAGCAGTTCTTC,NA,NA,15,TRBJ2-1,TRBV5-1
CASSSVVGTTNTGELFF,TGTGCCAGCAGCTCTGTCGTTGGGACAACGAACACCGGGGAGCTGTTTTTT,NA,NA,17,TRBJ2-2,TRBV7-7
CASSAAAFETQYF,TGTGCCAGCAGCGCAGCGGCTTTTGAGACCCAGTACTTC,few,NA,13,TRBJ2-5,TRBV7-2